These 27 T cell receptor beta chains were all obtained from the same sample, sequenced in a study of cytomegalovirus exposure and HLA in healthy donors. In the PCR, 60 Vbeta and 13 Jbeta primers were used. Measured with immunoSEQ multiplex PCR; TCRdb has only the in-frame clones, and not every one. In the table there are approximately 120,000 clones, around 70% of which are singletons. Sample: PBMCs. Receptors originate from a man aged 30 to 45 in good health and CMV-seronegative.

The CDR3 is CATLIGSNYGYTF. The CDR3 coding sequence is TGTGCCACCCTGATTGGCAGTAACTATGGCTACACCTTC. This chain joins TRBV6-5 and TRBJ1-2; D is ambiguous. Looked up from germline, CDR1 is MNHEY and CDR2 is SVGAGI. Trimming removed 10 bases at V and 1 base at J, with 13 bases between. CDR3 length equals 13 residues.

The chain employs TRBV28 and TRBJ2-4, with D unresolved. Germline V CDR1 and CDR2: MDHEN, SYDVKM. The ends were cut back, 5 bases at V and 6 bases at J, with 8 bases in the middle. The CDR3 totals 12 residues. The CDR3 protein is CASSERRNIQYF. The CDR3 nucleotides are TGTGCCAGCAGTGAGCGCCGAAACATTCAGTACTTC.

The rearrangement uses TRBV11-3 and TRBJ2-3; D is ambiguous. CDR1 and CDR2 (germline): SGHNT, YENEEA. V lost 1 base and J lost 6, with 8 bases in between. There are 13 residues in the CDR3. CDR3 DNA: TGTGCCAGCAGCTTAGCTTCCCCGGATACGCAGTATTTT. As protein: CASSLASPDTQYF.

CDR3: CASSRRPNTGELFF. CDR3 nucleotides: TGTGCCAGCAGCCGGAGGCCGAACACCGGGGAGCTGTTTTTT. The chain recombines TRBV9 with TRBJ2-2; TRBD2 might be the D (5 bases). CDR1 SGDLS and CDR2 YYNGEE come from the germline V gene. Trimming shortened V by 4 bases and J by 0 bases, and 7 bases separated the two germline ends. This CDR3 has 14 amino acids.

The J gene is TRBJ2-3, the V gene TRBV5-6, with TRBD2 as a possible D gene (5 bases). V lost 4 bases to trimming and J lost 4 bases, with 13 bases between them. The CDR3 has 14 amino acids. Germline assignment: CDR1 SGHDT and CDR2 YYEEEE. The CDR3 sequence: CASSLMEVSDTQYF. The CDR3 DNA follows: TGTGCCAGCAGCCTAATGGAGGTTTCAGATACGCAGTATTTT.

This clone has only a few counts. The chain uses TRBV6-5 and TRBJ1-1, with a weak D call TRBD1 (5 bases). CDR3 length equals 14 residues. With 8 bases removed from V and 0 bases from J, the gap between germline ends came to 13 bases. Germline CDR1 reads MNHEY; CDR2 reads SVGAGI. In DNA, the CDR3 is TGTGCCAGCTCCGTGGGGCGAATGAACACTGAAGCTTTCTTT. This translates into CASSVGRMNTEAFF.

The sample holds a few counts of this clone. The chain employs TRBV9 and TRBJ1-2, with D perhaps TRBD1 (6 bases). Trimming stripped 6 bases from V and 4 bases from J, with 13 bases between. The germline V gene has CDR1 SGDLS and CDR2 YYNGEE. The CDR3 length is 13 residues. CDR3 sequence reads: CASNPGDGYGYTF. CDR3 DNA: TGTGCCAGCAACCCAGGGGACGGCTATGGCTACACCTTC.

This clone was counted between two and nine times. The gene calls are TRBV4-2 and TRBJ2-7, with 9 bases aligning to TRBD2. CDR3 length equals 16 residues. The germline CDR1 and CDR2 sequences are LGHNA and YNFKEQ. After removal of 1 base from V and 4 bases from J, the junction contained 8 bases not matched to a gene. The CDR3 loop reads CASSQVASGALYEQYF. The CDR3 DNA reads as TGTGCCAGCAGCCAAGTAGCTAGCGGGGCTTTATACGAGCAGTACTTC.

The chain joins TRBV7-2 to TRBJ2-1, with 9 nucleotides matching TRBD2. V shed 2 bases and J 7 bases; nucleotides not matched to a gene: 12. Per the germline V gene, CDR1 is SGHTA and CDR2 is FQGNSA. The CDR3 consists of 17 residues. CDR3 amino acids: CASSLRGLAGVRNEQFF. Written as DNA, the CDR3 is TGTGCCAGCAGCTTAAGGGGTTTAGCGGGAGTTAGGAATGAGCAGTTCTTC.

This chain uses TRBV5-1 with TRBJ2-7, with D perhaps TRBD1 (6 bases). The V gene lost 4 bases and the J gene lost 4 bases, with 12 bases spanning the gap. Germline V gene sequence: CDR1 SGHRS, CDR2 YFSETQ. This CDR3 contains 13 residues. CDR3 in amino acids: CASSVDRSYEQYF. In DNA form, the CDR3 reads TGCGCCAGCAGCGTCGACAGGAGTTACGAGCAGTACTTC.

The chain is built from TRBV6-1 and TRBJ2-2, with a weak D call TRBD2 (6 bases). This CDR3 region has 15 residues. The V end lost 5 bases, the J end lost 5 bases, and 15 bases lay between the germline ends. Germline V gene data show CDR1 as MNHNS and CDR2 as SASEGT. Here the CDR3 reads CASSPGGVMTGELFF. CDR3 nucleotides: TGTGCCAGCAGTCCCGGAGGGGTAATGACCGGGGAGCTGTTTTTT.

This chain connects TRBV11-2 to TRBJ1-1; the D gene is possibly TRBD1 (6 bases). Germline V gene sequence: CDR1 SGHAT, CDR2 FQNNGV. The V end was cut by 5 bases, the J end by 7 bases, with 11 bases between. The CDR3 contains 12 residues. The CDR3 region is CASSLSGVEAFF. The CDR3 DNA is TGTGCCAGCAGCCTATCAGGGGTTGAAGCTTTCTTT.

This clone was detected once. The chain joins TRBV5-1 to TRBJ1-1; D gene ambiguous. In germline, CDR1 is SGHRS, CDR2 YFSETQ. V was trimmed by 4 bases and J by 1 base, leaving 11 bases between them. The CDR3 runs 14 residues. CDR3 nucleotide sequence: TGCGCCAGCAGCCCGGAGAGGCCGAACACTGAAGCTTTCTTT. Its translation: CASSPERPNTEAFF.

Comment on this clone: Other DNA sequences from this sample encode an identical CDR3 as well. V is TRBV27 and J is TRBJ2-1; 9 nucleotides line up with TRBD2. This CDR3 comprises 14 residues. Germline V gene lookup returns CDR1 MNHEY and CDR2 SMNVEV (reference sequence). The junction had 7 bases not matched to a gene; V was cut back by 6 bases and J by 7 bases. The CDR3 coding sequence is TGTGCCAGCAGGGGCCTAGCGGGAACTAATGAGCAGTTCTTC. Translation: CASRGLAGTNEQFF.

The chain recombines TRBV6-5 with TRBJ2-1; 9 positions match TRBD2. The J segment lost 2 bases and the V segment lost 7 bases, leaving 6 bases of the junction unmatched. CDR1 is MNHEY, CDR2 SVGAGI, per germline. The CDR3 extends over 15 amino acids. CDR3 amino acids: CASTLAGFPYNEQFF. CDR3 DNA: TGTGCCAGCACCCTAGCGGGATTCCCCTACAATGAGCAGTTCTTC.

The chain combines TRBV27 with TRBJ2-7; D gene unclear. This CDR3 has 12 amino acids. Germline lookup yields CDR1 MNHEY and CDR2 SMNVEV (reference sequence). Trimming stripped 5 bases from V and 5 bases from J, with 10 bases between. In DNA, the CDR3 is TGTGCCAGCAGTGCCCTAGGCCACGAGCAGTACTTC. The encoded protein is CASSALGHEQYF.

V usage is TRBV2 and J usage is TRBJ2-7, with TRBD2 identical over 7 bases. Germline V lookup: CDR1 SNHLY, CDR2 FYNNEI. This CDR3 contains 11 residues. V lost 7 bases to trimming and J lost 9 bases; unmatched junction nucleotides: 6. In DNA, the CDR3 is TGTGCCAGCAAATGGGAGGGTGCGCAGTACTTC. It encodes CASKWEGAQYF. The complete variable domain, with remaining parts taken from reference TRBV2 and TRBJ2-7, reads EPEVTQTPSHQVTQMGQEVILRCVPISNHLYFYWYRQILGQKVEFLVSFYNNEISEKSEIFDDQFSVERPDGSNFTLKIRSTKLEDSAMYFCASKWEGAQYFGPGTRLTVT.

J is TRBJ2-3 and V is TRBV6-5, with TRBD1 as a possible D gene (6 bases). Germline CDR1 is MNHEY and CDR2 is SVGAGI. CDR3 length: 14 residues. Between the trimmed V and J ends, which lost 6 bases and 4 bases, there was a span of 14 bases. The CDR3 DNA is TGTGCCAGCAGGCGACAGGTCGGGCCAGATACGCAGTATTTT. Its translation: CASRRQVGPDTQYF.

The CDR3 bases are TGTGCCAGCAGCTTGGGAAGACAGGTGGTTGGCTACACCTTC. Its translation: CASSLGRQVVGYTF. The chain is built from TRBV5-6 and TRBJ1-2, with TRBD1 as a possible D gene (6 bases). The V end was cut by 0 bases, the J end by 7 bases, with 13 bases between. There are 14 residues in the CDR3. CDR1 is SGHDT and CDR2 is YYEEEE in the germline V gene.

The chain carries TRBV29-1 and TRBJ1-2; TRBD1 matches 9 bases. With V trimmed by 5 bases and J by 5 bases, 12 bases remained unmatched. The CDR3 runs to 15 residues. Germline CDR1 SQVTM, CDR2 ANQGSEA. CDR3 coding DNA: TGCAGCGTTCTACTTAATACAGGGGGCCCTTATGGCTACACCTTC. This gives the protein CSVLLNTGGPYGYTF.

This clone was counted a few times. V is TRBV6-6 and J is TRBJ2-6; 7 bases line up with TRBD1. V lost 6 bases and J lost 0; bases outside the gene matches: 5. Germline V gene sequence: CDR1 MNHNY, CDR2 SVGAGI (reference sequence). The CDR3 contains 16 residues. The CDR3 spells CASRPGQNSGANVLTF. In DNA form, the CDR3 reads TGTGCCAGCAGACCGGGACAGAACTCTGGGGCCAACGTCCTGACTTTC.

The rearrangement links TRBV2 to TRBJ2-3, with D hard to call. Trimming stripped 7 bases from V and 4 bases from J, with 9 bases between. There are 12 residues in the CDR3. CDR1 SNHLY and CDR2 FYNNEI come from the germline V gene. The CDR3 DNA reads as TGTGCCAGCAATGGAGAGGCAGATACGCAGTATTTT. Translating it yields CASNGEADTQYF. Combining the CDR3 with reference TRBV2 and TRBJ2-3 gives the whole variable domain EPEVTQTPSHQVTQMGQEVILRCVPISNHLYFYWYRQILGQKVEFLVSFYNNEISEKSEIFDDQFSVERPDGSNFTLKIRSTKLEDSAMYFCASNGEADTQYFGPGTRLTVL.

This chain uses TRBV18 with TRBJ1-5, with unresolved D. The germline gives CDR1 KGHSH, CDR2 LQKENI. The V and J ends lost 3 bases and 3 bases respectively, with 9 bases between them. The CDR3 is made up of 14 amino acids. CDR3 nucleotide sequence: TGTGCCAGCTCACCGGCCGCAGACAATCAGCCCCAGCATTTT. Its translation: CASSPAADNQPQHF.

The chain is built from TRBV5-6 and TRBJ1-5; D remains unclear. Trimming left V 3 bases short and J 0 bases short, with 16 bases between. The CDR3 spans 17 residues. CDR1 is SGHDT, CDR2 YYEEEE, per germline. CDR3 region: CASSSGDRMYSNQPQHF. DNA for the CDR3: TGTGCCAGCAGCTCCGGTGATAGAATGTATAGCAATCAGCCCCAGCATTTT.

The J gene is TRBJ2-7, the V gene TRBV5-4; 9 nucleotides align to TRBD2. With 2 bases clipped from V and 4 bases from J, the junction kept 13 bases outside the gene matches. CDR3 size: 17 residues. CDR1 SGHNT and CDR2 YYREEE come from the germline V gene (reference sequence). CDR3 sequence reads: CASSFSRGGGASYEQYF. In nucleotides, the CDR3 is TGTGCCAGCAGCTTTAGCCGAGGCGGGGGGGCATCATACGAGCAGTACTTC.

V is TRBV10-3 and J is TRBJ2-3; TRBD2 matches 10 bases. CDR3 size: 13 residues. Germline V gene data show CDR1 as ENHRY and CDR2 as SYGVKD. With V trimmed by 7 bases and J by 6 bases, 4 bases remained unmatched. CDR3 sequence reads: CAIKASGGDTQYF. The CDR3 DNA is TGTGCCATCAAGGCTAGCGGGGGCGATACGCAGTATTTT.

This clone was observed a handful of times. The V gene is TRBV6-5, the J gene TRBJ2-7, with 8 positions matching TRBD2. Germline assignment: CDR1 MNHEY and CDR2 SVGAGI. The ends lost 6 bases at V and 5 bases at J; junction bases unmatched: 9. The CDR3 has 14 residues. This CDR3 is CASRPPGTRNEQYF. In nucleotides, the CDR3 is TGTGCCAGCAGACCCCCCGGGACTAGAAACGAGCAGTACTTC.